One sample yielded the 6 T cell receptor beta chains listed below, sequenced in a study of identical twins. TCRdb independently ran MiXCR on the 5' RACE reads; one entry per CDR3 protein. The data show fewer than 350,000 distinct CDR3 sequences, approximately 8.5% seen once. This sample also belongs to another study, concerning yellow fever vaccine responses in identical twins.

Sequences were obtained from memory (CD45RO+) T cells sorted from blood. The receptors shown here come from a woman under 30 in good health.

This clonotype came up a few times. V usage is TRBV5-5 and J usage is TRBJ2-7; 9 bases match TRBD1. This CDR3 is built from 16 residues. The germline gives CDR1 SGHKS, CDR2 YYEKEE (reference sequence). V shed 3 bases and J 4 bases; nucleotides not matched to a gene: 11. CDR3 DNA sequence: TGTGCCAGCAGCTCAAGGGGGGGACAGGGAGAATACGAGCAGTACTTC. This codes for CASSSRGGQGEYEQYF.

The chain combines TRBV20-1 with TRBJ1-1, with D possibly TRBD1 on 6 matching bases. The V gene's germline CDR1 is DFQATT and CDR2 SNEGSKA (reference sequence). This CDR3 spans 13 amino acids. The V end was cut by 5 bases, the J end by 0 bases, with 10 bases between. CDR3 nucleotides: TGCAGTGCTCGGGGGGGCTTGAACACTGAAGCTTTCTTT. It translates to CSARGGLNTEAFF.

This chain uses TRBV5-1 with TRBJ1-1; perhaps TRBD1 as D (5 bases). The germline gives CDR1 SGHRS, CDR2 YFSETQ. Trimming pared 0 bases from V and 0 bases from J, leaving 9 bases between. This CDR3 region has 15 residues. DNA of the CDR3: TGCGCCAGCAGCTTGGCCGGGGGGGTGAACACTGAAGCTTTCTTT. Its translation is CASSLAGGVNTEAFF.

This rearrangement joins TRBV9 to TRBJ2-7; 7 bases agree with TRBD2. Germline assignment: CDR1 SGDLS and CDR2 YYNGEE. V lost 0 bases to trimming and J lost 6 bases; unmatched junction nucleotides: 6. The CDR3 sequence is 14 residues long. In nucleotides, the CDR3 is TGTGCCAGCAGCGTAGAAGCGGGAAGCCTCGAGCAGTACTTC. It specifies CASSVEAGSLEQYF.

At least ten counts were recorded for this clonotype. The chain carries TRBV5-1 and TRBJ2-1; TRBD1 matches 7 bases. V lost 4 bases, J lost 7 bases, and 14 bases stayed unmatched. The germline V gene encodes CDR1 SGHRS and CDR2 YFSETQ. CDR3 length: 16 amino acids. The CDR3 coding sequence is TGCGCCAGCAGCCCGGAAACAGGGGTGAGAAGTAATGAGCAGTTCTTC. This codes for CASSPETGVRSNEQFF.

The table lists this clonotype with many counts. The V and J genes are TRBV7-7 and TRBJ2-1; no clear D gene. This CDR3 is built from 14 residues. Trimming stripped 5 bases from V and 0 bases from J, with 8 bases between. Germline CDR1 is SSHAT and CDR2 is FNYEAQ (reference sequence). CDR3: CASSPDGSYNEQFF. CDR3 nucleotide sequence: TGTGCCAGCAGCCCGGACGGCTCCTACAATGAGCAGTTCTTC.